This T cell receptor beta chain was profiled in a study of blood T cell repertoires in COVID-19. V lost 5 bases, J lost 7 bases, and 15 bases lay in between. The CDR3 runs 14 residues. Germline V gene lookup returns CDR1 SEHNR and CDR2 FQNEAQ (reference sequence). The protocol was immunoSEQ multiplex PCR, while the TCRdb copy is restricted to in-frame clones and leaves out a portion. This sample carries roughly 260,000 clones, approximately 86% of them seen once, and the ten largest clones take around 6%. Material: PBMCs or T cells enriched from blood (not recorded which). The chain links TRBV7-9 to TRBJ2-4, with D perhaps TRBD2 (6 bases). The origin of this receptor is a woman aged 25 to 39 with acute COVID-19. In DNA form, the CDR3 reads TGTGCCAGCAGCGGGGGGATCACTAGGAACATTCAGTACTTC. Residues: CASSGGITRNIQYF.